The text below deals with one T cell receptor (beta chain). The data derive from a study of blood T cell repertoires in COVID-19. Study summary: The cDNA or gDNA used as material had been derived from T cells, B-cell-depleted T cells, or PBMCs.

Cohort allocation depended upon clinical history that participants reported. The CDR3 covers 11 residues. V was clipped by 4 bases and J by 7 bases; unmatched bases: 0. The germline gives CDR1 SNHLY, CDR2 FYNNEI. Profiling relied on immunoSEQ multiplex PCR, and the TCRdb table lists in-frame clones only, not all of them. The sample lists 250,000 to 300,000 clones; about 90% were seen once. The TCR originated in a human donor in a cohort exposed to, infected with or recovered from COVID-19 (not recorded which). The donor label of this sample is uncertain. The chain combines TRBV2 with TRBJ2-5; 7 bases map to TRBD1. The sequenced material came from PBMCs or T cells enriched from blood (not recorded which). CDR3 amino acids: CASSGTGTQYF. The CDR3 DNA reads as TGTGCCAGCAGTGGGACAGGGACCCAGTACTTC.